The present TCR beta chain was sequenced within a study of beta chain features in type 1 diabetes. Overall study results and limits: Diminished insertions and augmented deletions at VDJ junctions characterized type 1 diabetes patients.

Blood was drawn once from each donor into heparinised tubes. The draws averaged around 120 mL. Purities in excess of 95% were seen in all sorted populations. Looked up from germline, CDR1 is SGHRS and CDR2 is YFSETQ. The CDR3 spans 16 residues. V dropped 3 bases and J dropped 4; count of bases not matched to a gene: 9. Reverse transcribing all isolated RNA meant expressed TCRB transcripts were sequenced. Assay: immunoSEQ multiplex PCR; the TCRdb copy retains only in-frame clones and omits some. The data hold more than 110,000 clones, with around 7% observed a single time. This clone was observed a few times. Its specificity is not known.

This chain uses TRBV5-1 with TRBJ1-1; 10 bases are shared with TRBD1. The clonotype originates from a woman in her twenties or thirties in good health. Sequencing input: central memory CD4+ T cells from blood. As DNA, the CDR3 is TGCGCCAGCAGCTGGGGACAGGGGAAATCTGGCACTGAAGCTTTCTTT. This translates into CASSWGQGKSGTEAFF.